This T cell receptor beta chain was captured by sequencing in a study of OX40 agonist ivuxolimab in advanced cancers. Study outcomes and limitations: At doses 0.1 to 3.0 mg/kg, CD4+ and CD8+ clones expanded. Patients with a partial response at 0.1-3.0 mg/kg had among the lowest clonal expansion.

Germline loops: CDR1 SEHNR, CDR2 FQNEAQ (reference sequence). The CDR3 runs to 15 residues. J gave up 2 bases and V 3 bases, and 3 bases lay outside the gene matches. Generated by immunoSEQ multiplex PCR, the TCRdb table keeps only in-frame clones and is missing some. This sample yields approximately 60,000 clones, of which around 84% are seen a single time; around 2.1% belongs to the top ten. Comment on this clone: Antigen unknown.

The chain couples TRBV7-9 to TRBJ2-7, with 11 bases lining up with TRBD2. This clonotype originated in an adult with an advanced solid tumor such as melanoma, head and neck, liver or kidney cancer. The sequencing used CD4+ or CD8+ T cells sorted from blood, collected in a trial of the OX40 agonist ivuxolimab. In DNA form, the CDR3 reads TGTGCCAGCAGCTTGGGACTAGCGGTTCCCTACGAGCAGTACTTC. This translates into CASSLGLAVPYEQYF.